The next 29 T cell receptor beta chains were all read from a single sample in a study of T cells in localized non-small cell lung cancer. Libraries were prepared by immunoSEQ multiplex PCR; TCRdb keeps only in-frame clonotypes and omits some of them. Found here are around 4,800 clones, roughly 33% of them singletons; the top ten hold less than 8%. The source material was lung tumor tissue, sampled before any cancer treatment. These receptors all come from an older female donor with stage I lung adenocarcinoma.

The genes are TRBV9 and TRBJ2-5; no definite D call. The CDR3 length is 13 residues. Germline-derived CDR1 and CDR2 are SGDLS and YYNGEE. Trimming pared 4 bases from V and 3 bases from J, leaving 10 bases between. The chain's CDR3 is CASSYGLKETQYF. The CDR3 DNA reads TGTGCCAGCAGCTACGGCCTCAAAGAGACCCAGTACTTC.

The gene calls are TRBV6-8 and TRBJ2-5, with 8 bases lining up with TRBD1. This CDR3 region has 15 residues. Germline CDR1 reads MNHGY; CDR2 reads SAAAGT. After removal of 5 bases from V and 5 bases from J, the junction contained 10 bases not matched to a gene. The DNA for the CDR3 is TGTGCCAGCAGTGCAGGACAGGGTGGAGGGGAGACCCAGTACTTC. It translates to CASSAGQGGGETQYF.

The V gene is TRBV11-3, the J gene TRBJ1-1; D is ambiguous. V shed 3 bases and J shed 5 bases, with 13 bases lying between them. Germline loops: CDR1 SGHNT, CDR2 YENEEA. The CDR3 is 14 amino acids. The CDR3 loop is CASSLSSGRTEAFF. In DNA form, the CDR3 reads TGTGCCAGCAGCTTGTCGTCCGGGAGAACTGAAGCTTTCTTT.

This rearrangement joins TRBV29-1 to TRBJ2-3, with TRBD2 matching over 13 bases. Trimming at V came to 5 bases and at J to 0 bases, leaving 5 bases not matched to a gene. The CDR3 consists of 16 residues. The germline gives CDR1 SQVTM, CDR2 ANQGSEA. The DNA of the CDR3 is TGCAGCGTTACTATGGGACTAGCGGGGAGCACAGATACGCAGTATTTT. Its translation is CSVTMGLAGSTDTQYF.

The gene calls are TRBV30 and TRBJ1-3, with D tentatively TRBD1 (5 bases). V lost 1 base and J lost 4, with 14 bases in between. This CDR3 has 15 amino acids. CDR1 is GTSNPN, CDR2 SVGIG, per germline (reference sequence). CDR3 DNA: TGTGCCTGGAGTGCGTTCGCAGGGAGGGGAAACACCATATATTTT. Translation gives CAWSAFAGRGNTIYF.

The V call is TRBV19, the J call TRBJ1-5; the D is unclear. The CDR3 sequence is 14 residues long. The ends were cut back, 3 bases at V and 3 bases at J, with 9 bases in the middle. From germline, CDR1 is LNHDA and CDR2 SQIVND (reference sequence). CDR3 in DNA: TGTGCCAGTAGTATGGCAGCATTCAATCAGCCCCAGCATTTT. Protein product: CASSMAAFNQPQHF. The variable domain in full, completed from reference TRBV19 and TRBJ1-5, reads DGGITQSPKYLFRKEGQNVTLSCEQNLNHDAMYWYRQDPGQGLRLIYYSQIVNDFQKGDIAEGYSVSREKKESFPLTVTSAQKNPTAFYLCASSMAAFNQPQHFGDGTRLSIL.

This clone was seen more than once but under ten times. The J gene is TRBJ1-2, the V gene TRBV11-3; 7 bases agree with TRBD1. Per germline, CDR1 SGHNT and CDR2 YENEEA. The length of the CDR3 is 16 residues. With V trimmed by 5 bases and J by 4 bases, 13 bases remained unmatched. CDR3 residues: CASSGNRGQASYGYTF. The CDR3 DNA is TGTGCCAGCAGCGGCAATCGCGGACAGGCGAGCTATGGCTACACCTTC.

The sample holds a few counts of this clone. The genes are TRBV7-1 and TRBJ2-2, with 7 bases matching TRBD2. TRBV7-1 is designated an ORF whose function remains uncertain. This CDR3 contains 16 residues. Trimming at V came to 5 bases and at J to 0 bases, leaving 6 bases not matched to a gene. CDR3 protein: CASSPRERANTGELFF. The CDR3 nucleotides are TGTGCCAGCAGCCCGCGGGAGCGAGCGAACACCGGGGAGCTGTTTTTT.

The rearrangement links TRBV5-1 to TRBJ2-7, with D possibly being TRBD1 (6 bases). The germline V and J ends were trimmed by 3 bases and 1 base, with 11 bases remaining between them. The CDR3 spans 14 residues. Germline V CDR1 and CDR2: SGHRS, YFSETQ. In DNA, the CDR3 is TGCGCCAGCAGCTCCCGGGACACTTCCTACGAGCAGTACTTC. It is translated as CASSSRDTSYEQYF.

The rearrangement links TRBV6-8 to TRBJ2-2, with a weak D call TRBD1 (5 bases). V was clipped by 6 bases and J by 4 bases, with 9 bases between them. CDR3 length equals 13 residues. Germline V lookup: CDR1 MNHGY, CDR2 SAAAGT. CDR3 sequence (DNA): TGTGCCAGCAGCCCCCAGGGCACCGGGGAGCTGTTTTTT. It translates to CASSPQGTGELFF.

This clone was seen more than once but under ten times. The rearrangement joins TRBV9 to TRBJ2-7; 7 nucleotides match TRBD2. The trim removed 5 bases at V and 5 bases at J, leaving 7 bases unmatched. The germline gives CDR1 SGDLS, CDR2 YYNGEE. This CDR3 region has 13 residues. The CDR3, as DNA: TGTGCCAGCAGTGCTCGGGGGAGGGACGAGCAGTACTTC. Protein sequence: CASSARGRDEQYF.

This clone was observed a few times. The chain links TRBV6-1 to TRBJ1-1, with D possibly matching TRBD1 (5 bases). CDR1 is MNHNS, CDR2 SASEGT, per germline. The CDR3 extends over 16 amino acids. The V end was cut by 0 bases, the J end by 3 bases, with 14 bases between. This CDR3 reads CASSEALTGIHTEAFF. The CDR3 nucleotides are TGTGCCAGCAGTGAAGCGCTTACAGGAATCCACACTGAAGCTTTCTTT.

The rearrangement uses TRBV5-1 and TRBJ2-1; D is perhaps TRBD2 (6 bases). The CDR3 extends over 17 amino acids. Germline-derived CDR1 and CDR2 are SGHRS and YFSETQ. With 2 bases removed from V and 9 bases from J, the gap between germline ends came to 24 bases. In DNA, the CDR3 is TGCGCCAGCAGCTTATCGACCGGGCTAGCGAGTCGTAGTGAGCAGTTCTTC. Translated: CASSLSTGLASRSEQFF.

The chain carries TRBV29-1 and TRBJ2-5, with no clear D. In germline, CDR1 is SQVTM, CDR2 ANQGSEA. V was trimmed by 7 bases and J by 5 bases, leaving 14 bases between them. The CDR3 is 12 amino acids. The CDR3 here is CSASGLGETQYF. CDR3 nucleotides: TGCAGCGCCTCTGGGCTGGGGGAGACCCAGTACTTC.

This clone was observed a handful of times. V and J are TRBV7-6 and TRBJ2-5; 7 bases line up with TRBD1. The germline V gene encodes CDR1 SGHVS and CDR2 FNYEAQ. Trimming took 0 bases from V and 5 from J; bases not matched to a gene: 6. The CDR3 extends over 15 amino acids. The CDR3 region is CASSLATGALETQYF. CDR3 nucleotide sequence: TGTGCCAGCAGCTTAGCAACAGGGGCCCTGGAGACCCAGTACTTC.

The chain links TRBV15 to TRBJ1-5; no reliable D call. Germline V gives CDR1 LNHNV, CDR2 YYDKDF (reference sequence). V was cut by 6 bases and J by 0 bases, with 12 bases left in between. The CDR3 totals 15 residues. This CDR3 is CATSPFRDSNQPQHF. The CDR3 DNA reads TGTGCCACCAGTCCCTTTAGGGATAGCAATCAGCCCCAGCATTTT. The variable domain in full, completed from reference TRBV15 and TRBJ1-5, reads DAMVIQNPRYQVTQFGKPVTLSCSQTLNHNVMYWYQQKSSQAPKLLFHYYDKDFNNEADTPDNFQSRRPNTSFCFLDIRSPGLGDTAMYLCATSPFRDSNQPQHFGDGTRLSIL.

V gene TRBV6-8 combines with J gene TRBJ2-2; the match to TRBD1 covers 9 bases. The CDR3 sequence is 14 residues long. J was trimmed by 7 bases and V by 10 bases; bases with no gene match: 10. Germline loops: CDR1 MNHGY, CDR2 SAAAGT. This chain's CDR3 is CAIRPGQGHGELFF. The CDR3 region has the DNA TGTGCCATCAGGCCCGGACAGGGGCACGGGGAGCTGTTTTTT.

V usage is TRBV11-3 and J usage is TRBJ2-1; 13 nucleotides line up with TRBD2. The CDR3 is 15 amino acids. J lost 5 bases, V lost 3 bases, and 1 base had no gene match. Looked up from germline, CDR1 is SGHNT and CDR2 is YENEEA. The CDR3 nucleotides read TGTGCCAGCAGCTTGACTAGCGGGGGGAACAATGAGCAGTTCTTC. Translating it yields CASSLTSGGNNEQFF.

A remark on this clone: Other DNA sequences in the sample encode the same CDR3. The chain uses TRBV18 and TRBJ1-6; 11 nucleotides align to TRBD1. The CDR3 totals 15 residues. Germline values: CDR1 KGHSH, CDR2 LQKENI. Trimming cost V 4 bases and J 7 bases; bases outside gene matches: 3. CDR3 protein: CASSRGTGGNSPLHF. The CDR3 nucleotides read TGTGCCAGCTCACGCGGGACAGGGGGAAATTCACCCCTCCACTTT.

The CDR3 is CASGLTGMNSPLHF. CDR3 in DNA: TGTGCTAGTGGTTTAACAGGGATGAATTCACCCCTCCACTTT. The chain carries TRBV12-5 and TRBJ1-6; a possible D gene is TRBD1 (6 bases). Germline V CDR1 and CDR2: LGHNT, FRNRAP. The CDR3 loop spans 14 amino acids. The V gene lost 3 bases and the J gene lost 7 bases, with 10 bases spanning the gap.

This clone turned up a few times. The rearrangement links TRBV5-5 to TRBJ2-1; 7 positions agree with TRBD1. The CDR3 contains 15 residues. Germline assignment: CDR1 SGHKS and CDR2 YYEKEE (reference sequence). The ends lost 0 bases at V and 7 bases at J; junction bases unmatched: 7. The CDR3: CASSLARGWINEQFF. The CDR3 coding sequence is TGTGCCAGCAGCTTGGCCAGGGGGTGGATAAATGAGCAGTTCTTC.

This chain connects TRBV12-5 to TRBJ1-2, with 7 bases fitting TRBD1. Germline V lookup: CDR1 LGHNT, CDR2 FRNRAP. The CDR3 is 15 residues long. The CDR3 here is CASIAQAGQGGGYTF. CDR3 nucleotide sequence: TGTGCCAGCATCGCCCAGGCAGGCCAGGGGGGCGGCTACACCTTC.

The rearrangement joins TRBV11-3 to TRBJ1-4; D call uncertain. Trimming took off 8 bases at V and 0 bases at J, with 10 bases between the two ends. CDR1 is SGHNT and CDR2 is YENEEA in the germline V gene. The CDR3 consists of 14 residues. CDR3 sequence reads: CASSPQATNEKLFF. CDR3 DNA: TGTGCCAGCTCCCCGCAAGCAACTAATGAAAAACTGTTTTTT.

The chain employs TRBV15 and TRBJ2-3; D is possibly TRBD2 (6 bases). The germline V and J ends were trimmed by 5 bases and 6 bases, with 15 bases remaining between them. Germline V gene lookup returns CDR1 LNHNV and CDR2 YYDKDF (reference sequence). The CDR3 consists of 14 residues. The CDR3: CATSGSGRGDTQYF. The CDR3 DNA sequence: TGTGCCACCAGCGGGAGTGGCCGGGGGGATACGCAGTATTTT.

This clone was counted only a few times. The V gene is TRBV19, the J gene TRBJ2-2; D is unresolved. In germline, CDR1 is LNHDA, CDR2 SQIVND (reference sequence). Trimming cost V 1 base and J 6 bases, with 0 bases left between them. The CDR3 spans 11 residues. The CDR3 region is CASSIAGELFF. The CDR3 DNA reads as TGTGCCAGTAGTATAGCCGGGGAGCTGTTTTTT.

This clone was seen a few times. The chain uses TRBV5-1 and TRBJ2-7; a possible D gene is TRBD2 (6 bases). This CDR3 has 14 residues. V lost 4 bases and J lost 2, with 13 bases in between. From germline, CDR1 is SGHRS and CDR2 YFSETQ. DNA for the CDR3: TGCGCCAGCAGCCCGGACGGAGGGGCCTACGAGCAGTACTTC. It encodes CASSPDGGAYEQYF. The full variable domain, completed using reference TRBV5-1 and TRBJ2-7, is KAGVTQTPRYLIKTRGQQVTLSCSPISGHRSVSWYQQTPGQGLQFLFEYFSETQRNKGNFPGRFSGRQFSNSRSEMNVSTLELGDSALYLCASSPDGGAYEQYFGPGTRLTVT.

The chain employs TRBV7-1 and TRBJ2-3; tentatively, D is TRBD2 (5 bases). TRBV7-1 is filed as an ORF, its function uncertain. This CDR3 comprises 13 residues. V was pared by 4 bases and J by 3 bases, with 8 bases between. The CDR3 nucleotides read TGTGCCAGCAGCTTCCGCGGGACAGATACGCAGTATTTT. Protein: CASSFRGTDTQYF.

The CDR3 nucleotides read TGTGCCAGCCAGCCGACAGGGACGAATGAAAAACTGTTTTTT. This sequence encodes CASQPTGTNEKLFF. V is TRBV2 and J is TRBJ1-4, with 7 bases lining up with TRBD1. Germline CDR1 and CDR2: SNHLY and FYNNEI. The length of the CDR3 is 14 residues. V was clipped by 8 bases and J by 5 bases; unmatched bases: 8.

This clone has just a few counts. The V gene is TRBV6-8, the J gene TRBJ2-3; TRBD2 matches 7 bases. Unmatched junction bases numbered 6, after V lost 5 bases and J lost 1 base. The germline V gene encodes CDR1 MNHGY and CDR2 SAAAGT. The CDR3 sequence is 15 residues long. The CDR3 sequence is CASSISGARTDTQYF. The CDR3 bases are TGTGCCAGCAGTATAAGCGGGGCACGCACAGATACGCAGTATTTT.